This TCR beta chain stems from a study of molecular identifiers for immune sequencing clone quantification. Comments on this clonotype: This clone may be a read error of a much larger clone one base away.

Germline V lookup: CDR1 SGHTA, CDR2 FQGNSA. The CDR3 is 19 residues long. Deletions cut 6 bases from V and 5 bases from J, with 29 bases between. A single record per CDR3 protein comes from TCRdb applying MiXCR to the PCR reads. The sample includes around 480,000 distinct CDR3 sequences, about 22% of them seen just once. The V call is TRBV7-2, the J call TRBJ2-1, with D possibly matching TRBD2 (6 bases). The sample was naive CD8+ T cells from blood, with Jurkat cell RNA spiked in. Subset indicated: FACS-sorted CD8+CD4-CCR7+CD45RA+ naive T cells. The clonotype comes from a human donor in good health. Some libraries in this study had Jurkat cell RNA spiked in. The CDR3 loop reads CASRPAYPVLARLDNEQFF. The CDR3 coding sequence is TGTGCCAGCAGGCCCGCTTACCCAGTACTAGCTCGTCTAGACAATGAGCAGTTCTTC.